Each of the 32 T cell receptor beta chains below was sequenced from the same sample in a study of cytomegalovirus exposure and HLA in healthy donors. The primer mix had 60 Vbeta and 13 Jbeta primers. Generated by immunoSEQ multiplex PCR, the TCRdb table keeps only in-frame clones and is missing some. The sample holds over 50,000 clones, around 89% seen once. Sequencing was performed on PBMCs. The receptors were sampled from a man between 25 and 39 years old in good health and CMV-seropositive.

The chain combines TRBV6-5 with TRBJ1-1; TRBD1 matches at 9 bases. Germline V gene sequence: CDR1 MNHEY, CDR2 SVGAGI. This CDR3 region has 13 residues. V dropped 6 bases and J dropped 5; count of bases not matched to a gene: 4. The CDR3 sequence: CASRTDRGTEAFF. CDR3 bases: TGTGCCAGCAGAACGGACAGGGGAACTGAAGCTTTCTTT.

The chain has TRBV27 and TRBJ2-1, with 13 bases that match TRBD2. CDR3 length equals 18 residues. Trimming took 4 bases from V and 7 from J; bases not matched to a gene: 13. The germline gives CDR1 MNHEY, CDR2 SMNVEV (reference sequence). CDR3 nucleotides: TGTGCCAGCAGTTCCTATACCCAGGGGGGACTAGCGGGAAATGAGCAGTTCTTC. It codes for CASSSYTQGGLAGNEQFF.

This clone was observed a single time. The chain couples TRBV18 to TRBJ2-7; 14 bases map to TRBD2. The CDR3 totals 15 residues. V lost 6 bases and J lost 0; bases outside the gene matches: 1. Germline values: CDR1 KGHSH, CDR2 LQKENI. The CDR3 DNA is TGTGCCAGCTCCGGACTAGCGGGAGGCTCCTACGAGCAGTACTTC. Its translation: CASSGLAGGSYEQYF.

V gene TRBV30 combines with J gene TRBJ2-7; 8 bases fit TRBD1. V lost 4 bases and J lost 1; bases outside the gene matches: 24. Germline V CDR1 and CDR2: GTSNPN, SVGIG (reference sequence). The CDR3 length is 20 residues. CDR3 amino acids: CAWNQGSLGVDRVFSYEQYF. The CDR3 DNA reads TGTGCCTGGAATCAGGGATCCCTAGGGGTGGACAGGGTGTTTTCCTACGAGCAGTACTTC.

The chain uses TRBV11-3 and TRBJ2-3; TRBD2 matches 7 bases. The CDR3 sequence is 14 residues long. Germline assignment: CDR1 SGHNT and CDR2 YENEEA. V dropped 2 bases and J dropped 6; count of bases not matched to a gene: 5. For the CDR3, the DNA is TGTGCCAGCAGCTTAAACGGGGGAGGGGATACGCAGTATTTT. Translated: CASSLNGGGDTQYF.

This clone was observed a few times. Other DNA sequences in this specimen translate into the identical CDR3. The CDR3 loop is CASSLVGGSSYEQYF. The CDR3 DNA follows: TGTGCCAGCAGCTTAGTTGGCGGGAGTTCGTACGAGCAGTACTTC. This sequence joins TRBV7-2 and TRBJ2-7; the match to TRBD2 covers 7 bases. V trimming: 1 base; J trimming: 4 bases; junction bases outside the gene matches: 7. The length of the CDR3 is 15 residues. CDR1 SGHTA and CDR2 FQGNSA come from the germline V gene. The full variable domain, completed using reference TRBV7-2 and TRBJ2-7, is GAGVSQSPSNKVTEKGKDVELRCDPISGHTALYWYRQSLGQGLEFLIYFQGNSAPDKSGLPSDRFSAERTGGSVSTLTIQRTQQEDSAVYLCASSLVGGSSYEQYFGPGTRLTVT.

This clone has a handful of counts. The chain combines TRBV4-1 with TRBJ2-7; D may be TRBD2 (5 bases). The V gene's germline CDR1 is MGHRA and CDR2 YSYEKL. The V gene lost 3 bases and the J gene lost 2 bases, with 20 bases spanning the gap. There are 17 residues in the CDR3. CDR3 residues: CASSHPQREGSTYEQYF. In nucleotides, the CDR3 is TGCGCCAGCAGCCATCCCCAGAGAGAGGGTTCTACCTACGAGCAGTACTTC.

Here the CDR3 DNA reads TGTGCCAGCAGTGCGAACCAGGGGCTAGCGGTCACAGATACGCAGTATTTT. Protein: CASSANQGLAVTDTQYF. This chain connects TRBV2 to TRBJ2-3; D possibly corresponds to TRBD2 (7 bases). V was cut by 4 bases and J by 2 bases, with 19 bases left in between. This CDR3 comprises 17 residues. Germline V gene lookup returns CDR1 SNHLY and CDR2 FYNNEI.

V is TRBV29-1 and J is TRBJ2-1; D is uncertain. Trimming left V 3 bases short and J 5 bases short, with 11 bases between. CDR1 and CDR2 from the germline V gene are SQVTM and ANQGSEA. This CDR3 has 13 residues. The CDR3 protein is CSVDLRFHNEQFF. The CDR3 DNA is TGCAGCGTTGATCTACGGTTCCACAATGAGCAGTTCTTC.

CDR3 loop: CASSLGGQGNQPQHF. The CDR3, as DNA: TGTGCCAGCAGCTTAGGGGGACAGGGGAATCAGCCCCAGCATTTT. This rearrangement joins TRBV7-9 to TRBJ1-5; 10 bases map to TRBD1. The V gene's germline CDR1 is SEHNR and CDR2 FQNEAQ (reference sequence). The V gene end was trimmed by 1 base and the J gene end by 4 bases; junction bases not matched to a gene: 1. The CDR3 is 15 residues long.

The V gene is TRBV5-1, the J gene TRBJ2-3; no clear D gene. V dropped 1 base and J dropped 3 bases, with 15 bases sitting between them. Germline V gene data show CDR1 as SGHRS and CDR2 as YFSETQ. The CDR3 extends over 16 amino acids. The CDR3: CASSLPPPGFTDTQYF. CDR3 nucleotide sequence: TGCGCCAGCAGCTTGCCCCCGCCAGGTTTTACAGATACGCAGTATTTT.

The chain employs TRBV5-1 and TRBJ2-7, with D possibly being TRBD2 (5 bases). V dropped 4 bases and J dropped 2 bases, with 13 bases sitting between them. CDR1 and CDR2 from the germline V gene are SGHRS and YFSETQ. This CDR3 has 14 amino acids. The CDR3 sequence: CASSLRTATYEQYF. For the CDR3, the DNA is TGCGCCAGCAGCCTGAGGACTGCCACCTACGAGCAGTACTTC.

J is TRBJ1-1 and V is TRBV28, with a possible D match to TRBD1 (6 bases). V gave up 3 bases and J gave up 1 base, with 9 bases separating them. Germline loops: CDR1 MDHEN, CDR2 SYDVKM. The CDR3 has 14 residues. The CDR3 region is CASSFDRTNTEAFF. CDR3 coding DNA: TGTGCCAGCAGTTTTGACAGGACGAACACTGAAGCTTTCTTT.

This chain uses TRBV28 with TRBJ2-7; D gene ambiguous. The CDR3 contains 12 residues. V lost 5 bases and J 6 bases, leaving 11 bases between the germline ends. Germline lookup yields CDR1 MDHEN and CDR2 SYDVKM. For the CDR3, the DNA is TGTGCCAGCAGTCCGCCAAGCCCCGAGCAGTACTTC. Translated: CASSPPSPEQYF.

This clone has only one observation. The CDR3 is CASSQLRDKEETQYF. In nucleotides, the CDR3 is TGTGCCAGCAGCCAACTCCGGGACAAAGAAGAGACCCAGTACTTC. The chain carries TRBV5-4 and TRBJ2-5, with D maybe TRBD1 (6 bases). Germline CDR1 reads SGHNT; CDR2 reads YYREEE (reference sequence). Trimming stripped 4 bases from V and 3 bases from J, with 16 bases between. The CDR3 length is 15 residues.

The chain has TRBV10-3 and TRBJ2-3; 9 bases map to TRBD2. Trimming at V came to 10 bases and at J to 4 bases, leaving 6 bases not matched to a gene. CDR1 is ENHRY and CDR2 is SYGVKD in the germline V gene. CDR3 length: 13 residues. The chain's CDR3 is CANAAGGPDTQYF. The CDR3 region has the DNA TGTGCCAACGCAGCGGGAGGTCCAGATACGCAGTATTTT.

Concerning this clone: Other DNA sequences in this specimen translate into the identical CDR3. The CDR3 bases are TGTGCCAGCAGTTCCGGGGGAAGCTCTGGAAACACCATATATTTT. Encoded protein: CASSSGGSSGNTIYF. The V gene is TRBV27, the J gene TRBJ1-3, with D possibly matching TRBD1 (5 bases). The CDR3 sequence is 15 residues long. In germline, CDR1 is MNHEY, CDR2 SMNVEV (reference sequence). Trimming stripped 4 bases from V and 0 bases from J, with 10 bases between.

This sequence joins TRBV4-3 and TRBJ2-7; a possible D gene is TRBD2 (5 bases). The CDR3 totals 17 residues. Trimming stripped 4 bases from V and 3 bases from J, with 22 bases between. Looked up from germline, CDR1 is LGHNA and CDR2 is YSLEER. The CDR3 region is CASSPLGNRQEVYEQYF. In DNA, the CDR3 is TGCGCCAGCAGCCCCCTTGGGAACCGGCAGGAGGTCTACGAGCAGTACTTC.

V gene TRBV28 combines with J gene TRBJ1-5; a possible D gene is TRBD1 (5 bases). V lost 4 bases and J 2 bases, leaving 21 bases between the germline ends. The CDR3 sequence is 18 residues long. In germline, CDR1 is MDHEN, CDR2 SYDVKM. The CDR3 is CASSSPAGHKVGNQPQHF. CDR3 sequence (DNA): TGTGCCAGCAGTTCCCCGGCAGGACACAAGGTGGGCAATCAGCCCCAGCATTTT.

The rearrangement uses TRBV27 and TRBJ2-7, with 7 bases identical to TRBD1. The CDR3 runs 14 residues. Germline CDR1 MNHEY, CDR2 SMNVEV (reference sequence). The trim removed 6 bases at V and 3 bases at J, leaving 8 bases unmatched. Here the CDR3 reads CASRSRGFDYEQYF. In nucleotides, the CDR3 is TGTGCCAGCAGGAGCAGGGGGTTTGACTACGAGCAGTACTTC.

The V gene is TRBV18, the J gene TRBJ2-5, with 11 bases that match TRBD2. The CDR3 contains 15 residues. Germline lookup yields CDR1 KGHSH and CDR2 LQKENI. V lost 1 base to trimming and J lost 2 bases; unmatched junction nucleotides: 0. The CDR3 DNA reads TGTGCCAGCTCACCACTAGCGGGAGGGCAAGAGACCCAGTACTTC. Translated, it gives CASSPLAGGQETQYF.

The chain couples TRBV9 to TRBJ2-1, with a weak D call TRBD2 (5 bases). Germline values: CDR1 SGDLS, CDR2 YYNGEE. The V end was cut by 0 bases, the J end by 1 base, with 8 bases between. CDR3 length: 15 residues. The CDR3 coding sequence is TGTGCCAGCAGCGTAGAGGACTCGTCCTACAATGAGCAGTTCTTC. It translates to CASSVEDSSYNEQFF. Variable domain in full (rest from reference TRBV9 and TRBJ2-1): DSGVTQTPKHLITATGQRVTLRCSPRSGDLSVYWYQQSLDQGLQFLIQYYNGEERAKGNILERFSAQQFPDLHSELNLSSLELGDSALYFCASSVEDSSYNEQFFGPGTRLTVL.

This clone occurred once. The CDR3 bases are TGCGCCAGCAGCCAAGTGGACAGTTCTAACTATGGCTACACCTTC. It specifies CASSQVDSSNYGYTF. The chain recombines TRBV4-1 with TRBJ1-2; tentatively, D is TRBD1 (6 bases). The CDR3 length is 15 residues. Germline values: CDR1 MGHRA, CDR2 YSYEKL. Trimming left V 1 base short and J 0 bases short, with 9 bases between.

The chain couples TRBV28 to TRBJ1-1; D remains unclear. This CDR3 contains 15 residues. Germline V lookup: CDR1 MDHEN, CDR2 SYDVKM. Trimming left V 2 bases short and J 5 bases short, with 15 bases between. The CDR3 bases are TGTGCCAGCAGTTTAAGTTTCGTGGGGAGGACTGAAGCTTTCTTT. Translating gives CASSLSFVGRTEAFF. The variable domain in full, with the rest retrieved from reference TRBV28 and TRBJ1-1, is DVKVTQSSRYLVKRTGEKVFLECVQDMDHENMFWYRQDPGLGLRLIYFSYDVKMKEKGDIPEGYSVSREKKERFSLILESASTNQTSMYLCASSLSFVGRTEAFFGQGTRLTVV.

The sample holds one count of this clone. The chain joins TRBV7-3 to TRBJ2-1; 7 positions agree with TRBD2. Germline V gene sequence: CDR1 SGHTA, CDR2 FQGTGA. The trim removed 1 base at V and 2 bases at J, leaving 2 bases unmatched. CDR3 length: 15 amino acids. The CDR3 coding sequence is TGTGCCAGCAGCTTAAGCGGGACTACCTACAATGAGCAGTTCTTC. Amino acids: CASSLSGTTYNEQFF.

The chain employs TRBV5-1 and TRBJ1-2; no definite D call. CDR3 size: 15 residues. Trimming cost V 0 bases and J 0 bases, with 9 bases left between them. Germline CDR1 is SGHRS and CDR2 is YFSETQ. The CDR3 protein is CASSLAPRPNYGYTF. The CDR3 DNA is TGCGCCAGCAGCTTGGCCCCGCGCCCTAACTATGGCTACACCTTC. Based on the CDR3 plus reference TRBV5-1 and TRBJ1-2, the full variable domain is KAGVTQTPRYLIKTRGQQVTLSCSPISGHRSVSWYQQTPGQGLQFLFEYFSETQRNKGNFPGRFSGRQFSNSRSEMNVSTLELGDSALYLCASSLAPRPNYGYTFGSGTRLTVV.

This chain links TRBV10-1 with TRBJ2-5; TRBD2 is a possible D gene (6 bases). V was shortened by 4 bases and J by 5 bases, with 14 bases between the two germline ends. Germline loops: CDR1 WNHNN, CDR2 SYGVQD (reference sequence). The CDR3 contains 14 residues. The CDR3 protein is CASSADYRGETQYF. The CDR3 nucleotides read TGCGCCAGCAGTGCGGACTATCGAGGCGAGACCCAGTACTTC.

The J gene is TRBJ1-1, the V gene TRBV7-9, with 7 bases lining up with TRBD1. The V segment lost 5 bases and the J segment 4 bases; nucleotides outside the gene matches: 10. This CDR3 has 15 amino acids. The germline gives CDR1 SEHNR, CDR2 FQNEAQ (reference sequence). This chain's CDR3 is CASSRTGQGVTEAFF. The CDR3 bases are TGTGCCAGCAGCCGGACAGGCCAGGGAGTCACTGAAGCTTTCTTT.

V usage is TRBV18 and J usage is TRBJ2-3; weak D call: TRBD2 (5 bases). CDR1 and CDR2 from the germline V gene are KGHSH and LQKENI. The CDR3 contains 15 residues. The V end was cut by 4 bases, the J end by 1 base, with 12 bases between. CDR3 sequence: CASSRVSEGTDTQYF. The CDR3 DNA reads as TGTGCCAGCTCACGGGTTAGCGAAGGCACAGATACGCAGTATTTT.

The rearrangement links TRBV4-3 to TRBJ2-1, with 10 bases identical to TRBD2. Germline-derived CDR1 and CDR2 are LGHNA and YSLEER. V lost 5 bases, J lost 6 bases, and 7 bases stayed unmatched. This CDR3 has 15 residues. CDR3 coding DNA: TGCGCCAGCAGCTACCTAGCGGGAGACCCCAATGAGCAGTTCTTC. It encodes CASSYLAGDPNEQFF.

With regard to this clone: One end of the junction does not line up with germline, which may come from a read error. The chain recombines TRBV28 with TRBJ1-2, with 7 bases lining up with TRBD1. The CDR3 has 14 amino acids. The germline CDR1 and CDR2 sequences are MDHEN and SYDVKM. CDR3: CASSQGGDYYGCTF. Written as DNA, the CDR3 is TGTGCCAGCAGCCAGGGGGGAGATTACTATGGCTGCACCTTC.

As regards this clone: This sample also contains other DNA sequences that code for the same CDR3. This chain connects TRBV7-2 to TRBJ1-2; the D gene is possibly TRBD1 (5 bases). This CDR3 spans 13 amino acids. The V and J ends lost 3 bases and 6 bases respectively, with 11 bases between them. Germline CDR1 SGHTA, CDR2 FQGNSA. As DNA, the CDR3 is TGTGCCAGCAGCTTGGCGGACATGAATGGCTACACCTTC. This sequence encodes CASSLADMNGYTF.